The source of this T cell receptor beta chain is a study of shared clonotypes between healthy human individuals. Across the whole study: Per-donor plates numbered three CD4 naive, three CD4 memory, two CD8 naive and one CD8 memory.

The CDR3 extends over 15 amino acids. V lost 2 bases, J lost 4 bases, and 14 bases lay in between. Germline V gene lookup returns CDR1 KGHSH and CDR2 LQKENI. The naive CD8 fraction comprised CD45RO-negative cells positively selected for CCR7 and excluded terminally differentiated effector memory CD45RA+ cells. Assay: immunoSEQ multiplex PCR; the TCRdb copy retains only in-frame clones and omits some. The sample lists about 1.9 million clones; 90% to 95% were seen once. This chain connects TRBV18 to TRBJ1-2, with TRBD1 as a possible D gene (5 bases). The sequence came from a man younger than 35 in good health. Some clones in this sample may be carry-over from other donors' samples. Specimen: naive CD8+ T cells from PBMCs. The CDR3 region has the DNA TGTGCCAGCTCACCAGGGGCCACCTCCAGCTATGGCTACACCTTC. Translated: CASSPGATSSYGYTF.